These 29 T cell receptor beta chains share one sample of origin, sequenced in a study of T cell repertoires in cytomegalovirus infection (dated by TCRdb to about 2019). Instrument used: Illumina HiSeq 1500. TCRdb applied fastp at Q25 and MiXCR to the public reads, then kept only in-frame beta chains. CDR3 protein duplicates are merged, each entry listing the most common genes and DNA. The sample table shows about 310,000 distinct CDR3 sequences, and roughly 16% are seen once. Clones ranked in the top ten supply approximately 12% of the sample. Sequenced input: PBMCs. The receptor source for this set is a human donor in good health (CMV status not recorded). Some clones in this sample may be carry-over from other donors' samples.

Only a few counts were recorded for this clonotype. The chain has TRBV18 and TRBJ2-7, with D possibly being TRBD1 (5 bases). Germline V gene data show CDR1 as KGHSH and CDR2 as LQKENI. The V end lost 3 bases, the J end lost 4 bases, and 13 bases lay between the germline ends. The CDR3 consists of 14 residues. The CDR3 nucleotides read TGTGCCAGCTCACCCCTGACAGAATCGTACGAGCAGTACTTC. Its protein product is CASSPLTESYEQYF.

The chain uses TRBV10-3 and TRBJ2-1, with no clear D. Germline V lookup: CDR1 ENHRY, CDR2 SYGVKD. The CDR3 runs 12 residues. The V end was cut by 7 bases, the J end by 3 bases, with 7 bases between. The CDR3, as DNA: TGTGCCATCATGGATAACTACAATGAGCAGTTCTTC. Translating it yields CAIMDNYNEQFF.

This chain links TRBV19 with TRBJ1-2; TRBD1 might be the D (6 bases). Germline V gene data show CDR1 as LNHDA and CDR2 as SQIVND (reference sequence). Trimming shortened V by 6 bases and J by 8 bases, and 13 bases separated the two germline ends. The CDR3 extends over 12 amino acids. The CDR3 here is CASSVTGSGYTF. The CDR3 DNA follows: TGTGCCAGTAGCGTAACAGGGTCCGGCTACACCTTC.

This clonotype was recorded a few times. The chain carries TRBV5-1 and TRBJ1-6; 8 nucleotides align to TRBD1. The CDR3 length is 16 residues. The V and J ends lost 2 bases and 5 bases, in that order; junction bases with no gene match: 6. CDR1 and CDR2 from the germline V gene are SGHRS and YFSETQ. CDR3 loop: CASSLTGQVDNSPLHF. The CDR3, as DNA: TGCGCCAGCAGCTTAACGGGACAGGTAGATAATTCACCCCTCCACTTT. The full variable domain, its missing parts supplied by reference TRBV5-1 and TRBJ1-6, is KAGVTQTPRYLIKTRGQQVTLSCSPISGHRSVSWYQQTPGQGLQFLFEYFSETQRNKGNFPGRFSGRQFSNSRSEMNVSTLELGDSALYLCASSLTGQVDNSPLHFGNGTRLTVT.

The chain carries TRBV19 and TRBJ2-2, with 7 bases fitting TRBD1. This CDR3 comprises 16 residues. V gave up 7 bases and J gave up 1 base; unmatched junction bases: 9. Looked up from germline, CDR1 is LNHDA and CDR2 is SQIVND (reference sequence). The CDR3 sequence: CASNERTGVNTGELFF. CDR3 in DNA: TGTGCCAGTAATGAGAGGACAGGCGTGAACACCGGGGAGCTGTTTTTT.

The CDR3 region has the DNA TGTGCCAGCAGGCGGGAAGGCTATAGCAATCAGCCCCAGCATTTT. Residues: CASRREGYSNQPQHF. V and J are TRBV2 and TRBJ1-5; D ambiguous. With 6 bases removed from V and 0 bases from J, the gap between germline ends came to 12 bases. Per germline, CDR1 SNHLY and CDR2 FYNNEI. The CDR3 is 15 residues long.

This clonotype was detected a few times. Sequence at one end of the junction differs from germline and may be a read error. This chain connects TRBV7-6 to TRBJ2-2; TRBD1 matches at 11 bases. Germline V CDR1 and CDR2: SGHVS, FNYEAQ. CDR3 size: 16 residues. The CDR3 DNA sequence: TGTGCTAGCAGCCTCATGGGACAGGGGGACACCGGGGAGCTGTTTTTT. Translation: CASSLMGQGDTGELFF.

The chain carries TRBV2 and TRBJ1-4; TRBD1 matches at 7 bases. Per germline, CDR1 SNHLY and CDR2 FYNNEI. The V and J ends lost 6 bases and 2 bases, in that order; junction bases with no gene match: 3. The CDR3 length is 14 residues. The CDR3 loop is CASRTGQTNEKLFF. As DNA, the CDR3 is TGTGCCAGCAGGACGGGACAGACTAATGAAAAACTGTTTTTT.

Ten or more counts support this clonotype. The V gene is TRBV7-2, the J gene TRBJ1-2; 8 bases agree with TRBD1. From germline, CDR1 is SGHTA and CDR2 FQGNSA. The V segment lost 1 base and the J segment 2 bases; nucleotides outside the gene matches: 12. The CDR3 is 18 amino acids. DNA for the CDR3: TGTGCCAGCAGCTTAGAGGGAGGGTTGGCAGGGGGCAACTATGGCTACACCTTC. This gives the protein CASSLEGGLAGGNYGYTF. Full variable domain (remainder filled in from reference TRBV7-2 and TRBJ1-2): GAGVSQSPSNKVTEKGKDVELRCDPISGHTALYWYRQSLGQGLEFLIYFQGNSAPDKSGLPSDRFSAERTGGSVSTLTIQRTQQEDSAVYLCASSLEGGLAGGNYGYTFGSGTRLTVV.

The V gene is TRBV4-2, the J gene TRBJ2-7, with 12 bases that match TRBD2. Looked up from germline, CDR1 is LGHNA and CDR2 is YNFKEQ. The CDR3 has 16 residues. V dropped 3 bases and J dropped 2; count of bases not matched to a gene: 5. DNA for the CDR3: TGTGCCAGCAGCCACCCCGGACTAGCGGGAACCTACGAGCAGTACTTC. This gives the protein CASSHPGLAGTYEQYF.

This clonotype has just a few counts. The J gene is TRBJ2-6, the V gene TRBV19, with D unresolved. The V gene's germline CDR1 is LNHDA and CDR2 SQIVND (reference sequence). The CDR3 covers 15 residues. The V and J ends lost 7 bases and 0 bases respectively, with 10 bases between them. For the CDR3, the DNA is TGTGCCAGTACCGAACTTATCTCTGGGGCCAACGTCCTGACTTTC. It specifies CASTELISGANVLTF.

The rearrangement links TRBV20-1 to TRBJ2-5, with a weak D call TRBD2 (6 bases). The germline gives CDR1 DFQATT, CDR2 SNEGSKA (reference sequence). V lost 6 bases to trimming and J lost 0 bases, with 11 bases between them. The CDR3 consists of 13 residues. CDR3 protein: CSAERTNQETQYF. In DNA form, the CDR3 reads TGCAGTGCAGAGAGGACTAACCAAGAGACCCAGTACTTC.

V usage is TRBV5-6 and J usage is TRBJ1-1, with TRBD1 identical over 9 bases. This CDR3 contains 14 residues. CDR1 is SGHDT, CDR2 YYEEEE, per germline. With V trimmed by 6 bases and J by 3 bases, 6 bases remained unmatched. The CDR3 DNA reads TGTGCCAGCATCCGGGGACAGGGATACACTGAAGCTTTCTTT. It specifies CASIRGQGYTEAFF. The full variable domain, completed using reference TRBV5-6 and TRBJ1-1, is DAGVTQSPTHLIKTRGQQVTLRCSPKSGHDTVSWYQQALGQGPQFIFQYYEEEERQRGNFPDRFSGHQFPNYSSELNVNALLLGDSALYLCASIRGQGYTEAFFGQGTRLTVV.

This clonotype was seen a few times. The DNA of the CDR3 is TGCAGTGCCCAAGGCCTAGAGGGGGGCGGCTCCTACGAGCAGTACTTC. Translation gives CSAQGLEGGGSYEQYF. The chain couples TRBV20-1 to TRBJ2-7; D is possibly TRBD1 or TRBD2 (6 bases each). Germline CDR1 reads DFQATT; CDR2 reads SNEGSKA (reference sequence). The CDR3 runs 16 residues. The V gene lost 6 bases and the J gene lost 0 bases, with 21 bases spanning the gap.

This rearrangement joins TRBV12-3 or TRBV12-4 to TRBJ1-1; D call uncertain. CDR3 size: 13 residues. Trimming removed 7 bases from V and 2 bases from J, with 11 bases in between. The CDR3 bases are TGTGCCAGCACCCGAAAACAAAACACTGAAGCTTTCTTT. Amino acid sequence: CASTRKQNTEAFF.

This clonotype was seen more than once but under ten times. The chain uses TRBV6-5 and TRBJ1-1, with D possibly being TRBD1 (6 bases). V was shortened by 2 bases and J by 4 bases, with 14 bases between the two germline ends. Germline lookup yields CDR1 MNHEY and CDR2 SVGAGI. The CDR3 consists of 15 residues. CDR3 residues: CASSYNGGAGTEAFF. The DNA for the CDR3 is TGTGCCAGCAGTTACAACGGGGGCGCGGGCACTGAAGCTTTCTTT.

V usage is TRBV20-1 and J usage is TRBJ1-6, with 7 bases fitting TRBD1. Trimming removed 3 bases from V and 13 bases from J; junction bases left unmatched: 12. The CDR3 consists of 14 residues. Germline CDR1 and CDR2: DFQATT and SNEGSKA (reference sequence). Here the CDR3 DNA reads TGCAGTGCTAGCGGCGGGCAGGGGGTAGGGCCCCTCCACTTT. This translates into CSASGGQGVGPLHF.

V gene TRBV4-1 combines with J gene TRBJ1-2; no firm D call. This CDR3 region has 14 residues. Germline assignment: CDR1 MGHRA and CDR2 YSYEKL. Trimming shortened V by 1 base and J by 7 bases, and 13 bases separated the two germline ends. The CDR3, as DNA: TGCGCCAGCAGCCAAGGACATGCGAGGCTTGGCTACACCTTC. Translated, it gives CASSQGHARLGYTF.

This clonotype was counted ten times or more. The chain links TRBV7-2 to TRBJ1-5, with D unresolved. The V gene lost 5 bases and the J gene lost 5 bases, with 10 bases spanning the gap. The CDR3 is 13 amino acids. Germline CDR1 and CDR2: SGHTA and FQGNSA. CDR3 protein: CASSLDEDQPQHF. CDR3 sequence (DNA): TGTGCCAGCAGCCTAGACGAAGATCAGCCCCAGCATTTT.

This clonotype has a handful of counts. The chain recombines TRBV6-2 or TRBV6-3 with TRBJ2-3, with TRBD2 as a possible D gene (6 bases). CDR1 and CDR2 (germline): MNHEY, SVGEGT. The germline V and J ends were trimmed by 0 bases and 6 bases, with 7 bases remaining between them. The CDR3 consists of 13 residues. CDR3 loop: CASSYSSGDTQYF. CDR3 coding DNA: TGTGCCAGCAGTTACTCGAGCGGGGATACGCAGTATTTT.

This clonotype appeared a few times. The chain recombines TRBV3-1 with TRBJ2-1; TRBD1 matches 8 bases. The CDR3 has 15 amino acids. Germline CDR1 is LGHDT and CDR2 is YNNKEL (reference sequence). V trimming: 5 bases; J trimming: 7 bases; junction bases outside the gene matches: 10. The CDR3 protein is CASSLRQGTGNEQFF. CDR3 in DNA: TGTGCCAGCAGCTTACGACAGGGGACGGGTAATGAGCAGTTCTTC.

Only a few counts were recorded for this clonotype. The rearrangement joins TRBV20-1 to TRBJ1-2; TRBD1 might be the D (6 bases). CDR1 is DFQATT, CDR2 SNEGSKA, per germline (reference sequence). CDR3 length equals 17 residues. Trimming left V 4 bases short and J 1 base short, with 22 bases between. The CDR3 DNA reads TGCAGTGCTAACGATCCCGGCAGGGGCCCCGTTAACTATGGCTACACCTTC. It specifies CSANDPGRGPVNYGYTF.

Only a few counts were recorded for this clonotype. This chain uses TRBV12-3 or TRBV12-4 with TRBJ1-2; 9 bases fit TRBD1. The CDR3 has 13 amino acids. Losses at the gene ends were 6 bases for V and 4 bases for J; bases not matched to a gene: 3. CDR3 nucleotides: TGTGCCAGCAGGGGGACAGGGAGCTATGGCTACACCTTC. This encodes CASRGTGSYGYTF.

The rearrangement joins TRBV20-1 to TRBJ2-3; 10 positions match TRBD2. The CDR3 covers 15 residues. V shed 3 bases and J 1 base; nucleotides not matched to a gene: 4. Looked up from germline, CDR1 is DFQATT and CDR2 is SNEGSKA (reference sequence). Here the CDR3 reads CSASATSGGTDTQYF. CDR3 DNA sequence: TGCAGTGCTAGTGCAACTAGCGGGGGCACAGATACGCAGTATTTT.

The J gene is TRBJ1-5, the V gene TRBV2, with D perhaps matching TRBD1 (5 bases). The germline V gene has CDR1 SNHLY and CDR2 FYNNEI. This CDR3 has 15 amino acids. V was pared by 4 bases and J by 2 bases, with 12 bases between. As DNA, the CDR3 is TGTGCCAGCAGTGGGGGGATGGGGGGCAATCAGCCCCAGCATTTT. Amino acid sequence: CASSGGMGGNQPQHF.

This sequence joins TRBV20-1 and TRBJ1-1, with a tentative D call TRBD1 (5 bases). Germline-derived CDR1 and CDR2 are DFQATT and SNEGSKA (reference sequence). V lost 3 bases and J lost 0, with 11 bases in between. The CDR3 runs to 14 residues. As DNA, the CDR3 is TGCAGTGCTAGTCGAGGGGCTTTGAACACTGAAGCTTTCTTT. Translated: CSASRGALNTEAFF.

The CDR3 nucleotides are TGTGCCAGCAGCTTAAGGGCGGGGGGCTACACAGATACGCAGTATTTT. Encoded protein: CASSLRAGGYTDTQYF. V usage is TRBV7-3 and J usage is TRBJ2-3; 8 bases are a match to TRBD2. V shed 1 base and J 2 bases; nucleotides not matched to a gene: 5. This CDR3 region has 16 residues. Germline V lookup: CDR1 SGHTA, CDR2 FQGTGA.

This clonotype has just a few counts. The chain recombines TRBV5-6 with TRBJ2-3; D not certain. Looked up from germline, CDR1 is SGHDT and CDR2 is YYEEEE. This CDR3 contains 12 residues. V lost 4 bases and J lost 6, with 9 bases in between. The CDR3 region is CASSTLSDTQYF. The DNA of the CDR3 is TGTGCCAGCAGCACCCTCTCCGATACGCAGTATTTT.

This clonotype was detected many times. V and J are TRBV7-2 and TRBJ2-3; no reliable D call. The CDR3 spans 17 residues. In germline, CDR1 is SGHTA, CDR2 FQGNSA. Trimming removed 3 bases from V and 0 bases from J, with 16 bases in between. The CDR3 DNA reads TGTGCCAGCAGCTTGGGTCTTGAGTTCGGAAGCACAGATACGCAGTATTTT. It is translated as CASSLGLEFGSTDTQYF.